This passage covers 20 T cell receptor beta chains from one sample sequenced in a study of T cells in Graves' hyperthyroidism and ophthalmopathy. It was RNA transcripts that yielded the amplified TCR beta CDR3 regions. TCR CDR3 underwent first-round RT-PCR with the HTBI primer set. From the multiplex PCR reads, TCRdb called clonotypes with MiXCR, one entry per CDR3 protein. Of some 320,000 distinct CDR3 sequences listed, roughly an eighth were seen once; the top ten hold 30% to 40%. The sample consisted of blood. These receptors were obtained from a woman in her forties with Graves' ophthalmopathy.

The chain couples TRBV20-1 to TRBJ1-6; no firm D call. This CDR3 contains 15 residues. Germline V CDR1 and CDR2: DFQATT, SNEGSKA (reference sequence). V was pared by 0 bases and J by 0 bases, with 6 bases between. CDR3 DNA sequence: TGCAGTGCTAGAGATTATGGCTCCTATAATTCACCCCTCCACTTT. Translation gives CSARDYGSYNSPLHF.

In its sample, this clonotype was seen once. J is TRBJ1-4 and V is TRBV27; D remains unclear. Germline V gene data show CDR1 as MNHEY and CDR2 as SMNVEV (reference sequence). This CDR3 region has 15 residues. Trimming took off 6 bases at V and 0 bases at J, with 11 bases between the two ends. The CDR3 bases are TGTGCCAGCAGAAAACTAGTTGCAACTAATGAAAAACTGTTTTTT. As protein: CASRKLVATNEKLFF. Supplemented by reference TRBV27 and TRBJ1-4, the full variable domain reads EAQVTQNPRYLITVTGKKLTVTCSQNMNHEYMSWYRQDPGLGLRQIYYSMNVEVTDKGDVPEGYKVSRKEKRNFPLILESPSPNQTSLYFCASRKLVATNEKLFFGSGTQLSVL.

This clonotype was seen a few times. The rearrangement joins TRBV19 to TRBJ2-5; D is perhaps TRBD1 or TRBD2 (5 bases each). Per germline, CDR1 LNHDA and CDR2 SQIVND (reference sequence). V was shortened by 3 bases and J by 7 bases, with 30 bases between the two germline ends. The CDR3 sequence is 19 residues long. The CDR3 DNA reads TGTGCCAGTAGTATCACGGGGACGGGGTACTCTGGCGCAGAAGTGACCCAGTACTTC. It codes for CASSITGTGYSGAEVTQYF.

This clonotype was counted between two and nine times. The chain has TRBV4-1 and TRBJ2-5, with D unresolved. Per the germline V gene, CDR1 is MGHRA and CDR2 is YSYEKL. The CDR3 totals 14 residues. With 1 base removed from V and 1 base from J, the gap between germline ends came to 7 bases. In DNA, the CDR3 is TGCGCCAGCAGCCAAGCCCCTGCCCAAGAGACCCAGTACTTC. Its translation: CASSQAPAQETQYF.

The rearrangement links TRBV5-1 to TRBJ2-7, with D unclear. Germline values: CDR1 SGHRS, CDR2 YFSETQ. V was pared by 4 bases and J by 6 bases, with 11 bases between. CDR3 size: 12 residues. CDR3 sequence (DNA): TGCGCCAGCAGCCCCTTATCGGGCGAGCAGTACTTC. It is translated as CASSPLSGEQYF.

This clonotype occurred many times. V usage is TRBV7-9 and J usage is TRBJ1-5; TRBD1 is a possible D gene (5 bases). The CDR3 length is 17 residues. The germline V and J ends were trimmed by 7 bases and 0 bases, with 19 bases remaining between them. Germline CDR1 reads SEHNR; CDR2 reads FQNEAQ (reference sequence). The CDR3 region has the DNA TGTGCCAGCAACTCTAATAAGGCAGGGATTAGCAATCAGCCCCAGCATTTT. Protein sequence: CASNSNKAGISNQPQHF.

The chain is built from TRBV18 and TRBJ2-3; no reliable D call. The germline V gene has CDR1 KGHSH and CDR2 LQKENI. Trimming pared 2 bases from V and 1 base from J, leaving 10 bases between. CDR3 length: 15 amino acids. In DNA form, the CDR3 reads TGTGCCAGCTCACCAGATTACGCCCGCACAGATACGCAGTATTTT. Its translation is CASSPDYARTDTQYF. Full variable domain (remainder filled in from reference TRBV18 and TRBJ2-3): NAGVMQNPRHLVRRRGQEARLRCSPMKGHSHVYWYRQLPEEGLKFMVYLQKENIIDESGMPKERFSAEFPKEGPSILRIQQVVRGDSAAYFCASSPDYARTDTQYFGPGTRLTVL.

This clonotype was found a few times. The chain is built from TRBV10-2 and TRBJ2-3; D not certain. CDR3 size: 11 residues. Trimming shortened V by 4 bases and J by 6 bases, and 5 bases separated the two germline ends. Germline-derived CDR1 and CDR2 are WSHSY and SAAADI. CDR3 DNA: TGCGCCAGCAGTGTTGTGGATACGCAGTATTTT. Protein sequence: CASSVVDTQYF.

The rearrangement links TRBV3-1 to TRBJ2-3, with TRBD2 as a possible D gene (6 bases). The CDR3 spans 11 residues. Per germline, CDR1 LGHDT and CDR2 YNNKEL (reference sequence). Trimming removed 8 bases from V and 4 bases from J, with 7 bases in between. The CDR3, as DNA: TGTGCCAGCGTAGCGGCAGATACGCAGTATTTT. Its protein product is CASVAADTQYF.

In its sample, this clonotype was seen a few times. The chain couples TRBV18 to TRBJ2-7; D may be TRBD1 (7 bases). Per germline, CDR1 KGHSH and CDR2 LQKENI. The germline V and J ends were trimmed by 6 bases and 2 bases, with 11 bases remaining between them. The CDR3 totals 13 residues. CDR3 protein: CASSRDSAYEQYF. The DNA of the CDR3 is TGTGCCAGCTCGCGGGACAGCGCCTACGAGCAGTACTTC.

This clonotype was observed many times. V gene TRBV14 combines with J gene TRBJ2-3, with 9 bases that match TRBD2. The CDR3 extends over 14 amino acids. The germline CDR1 and CDR2 sequences are SGHDN and FVKESK. Trimming removed 3 bases from V and 6 bases from J; junction bases left unmatched: 4. CDR3 bases: TGTGCCAGCAGCCAGGGACTAGCAAGCGATACGCAGTATTTT. Its protein is CASSQGLASDTQYF. The full variable domain, in which reference TRBV14 and TRBJ2-3 provide the parts outside the CDR3, is EAGVTQFPSHSVIEKGQTVTLRCDPISGHDNLYWYRRVMGKEIKFLLHFVKESKQDESGMPNNRFLAERTGGTYSTLKVQPAELEDSGVYFCASSQGLASDTQYFGPGTRLTVL.

The CDR3 is CASSQVGFGGTGEYGYTF. CDR3 in DNA: TGCGCCAGCAGCCAAGTCGGGTTTGGGGGGACGGGGGAATATGGCTACACCTTC. The chain couples TRBV4-1 to TRBJ1-2; D is possibly TRBD1 (5 bases). The CDR3 totals 18 residues. Trimming removed 1 base from V and 5 bases from J, with 23 bases in between. The germline V gene encodes CDR1 MGHRA and CDR2 YSYEKL.

Ten or more counts support this clonotype. The J gene is TRBJ2-5, the V gene TRBV20-1; 7 bases are shared with TRBD2. Germline V CDR1 and CDR2: DFQATT, SNEGSKA (reference sequence). This CDR3 has 13 amino acids. Trimming at V came to 2 bases and at J to 3 bases, leaving 3 bases not matched to a gene. CDR3 residues: CSARPLAEETQYF. CDR3 sequence (DNA): TGCAGTGCTAGACCGCTAGCGGAAGAGACCCAGTACTTC.

The chain links TRBV29-1 to TRBJ1-1, with 9 bases aligning to TRBD1. V lost 7 bases and J lost 5; bases outside the gene matches: 8. This CDR3 spans 13 amino acids. Per the germline V gene, CDR1 is SQVTM and CDR2 is ANQGSEA. The CDR3 sequence is CSGTGAVGTEAFF. The CDR3 DNA sequence: TGCAGCGGGACAGGGGCAGTAGGAACTGAAGCTTTCTTT. Full variable domain (remainder filled in from reference TRBV29-1 and TRBJ1-1): SAVISQKPSRDICQRGTSLTIQCQVDSQVTMMFWYRQQPGQSLTLIATANQGSEATYESGFVIDKFPISRPNLTFSTLTVSNMSPEDSSIYLCSGTGAVGTEAFFGQGTRLTVV.

This clonotype has at least ten counts. The gene calls are TRBV7-9 and TRBJ2-1, with 10 positions matching TRBD1. Germline CDR1 SEHNR, CDR2 FQNEAQ (reference sequence). CDR3 length: 17 amino acids. The V segment lost 7 bases and the J segment 0 bases; nucleotides outside the gene matches: 9. The DNA of the CDR3 is TGTGCCAGCAACAAACCGGGACAGGGGAGCTCCTACAATGAGCAGTTCTTC. Translated, it gives CASNKPGQGSSYNEQFF.

This clonotype was seen repeatedly, ten times or more. The J gene is TRBJ2-3, the V gene TRBV28; D may match TRBD1 or TRBD2 (6 bases each). The CDR3 totals 13 residues. Per germline, CDR1 MDHEN and CDR2 SYDVKM. The V end lost 5 bases, the J end lost 5 bases, and 11 bases lay between the germline ends. The CDR3 protein is CASSRGGKDTQYF. CDR3 coding DNA: TGTGCCAGCAGTCGAGGGGGGAAAGATACGCAGTATTTT.

This clonotype was seen only a few times. The CDR3 DNA is TGTGCCAGCTCACCACGGGCAGGTATGGGATACAATGAGCAGTTCTTC. Translation gives CASSPRAGMGYNEQFF. This chain joins TRBV18 and TRBJ2-1; D remains ambiguous. The CDR3 consists of 16 residues. The germline V gene has CDR1 KGHSH and CDR2 LQKENI. Trimming stripped 1 base from V and 4 bases from J, with 14 bases between.

The chain employs TRBV25-1 and TRBJ2-1; D tentatively fits TRBD1 or TRBD2 (5 bases each). The CDR3 totals 16 residues. V was trimmed by 2 bases and J by 0 bases, leaving 11 bases between them. Germline V gives CDR1 MGHDK, CDR2 SYGVNS. The CDR3 loop reads CASSEIRGASYNEQFF. In DNA form, the CDR3 reads TGTGCCAGCAGTGAAATTCGGGGCGCCTCCTACAATGAGCAGTTCTTC.

The chain carries TRBV7-9 and TRBJ1-5, with TRBD1 as a possible D gene (5 bases). Germline lookup yields CDR1 SEHNR and CDR2 FQNEAQ (reference sequence). V was clipped by 5 bases and J by 8 bases, with 19 bases between them. CDR3 length: 15 residues. The CDR3 sequence is CASSPGVTQREPQHF. The CDR3 DNA sequence: TGTGCCAGCAGCCCGGGGGTCACCCAACGAGAGCCCCAGCATTTT. The variable domain in full, with the rest retrieved from reference TRBV7-9 and TRBJ1-5, is DTGVSQNPRHKITKRGQNVTFRCDPISEHNRLYWYRQTLGQGPEFLTYFQNEAQLEKSRLLSDRFSAERPKGSFSTLEIQRTEQGDSAMYLCASSPGVTQREPQHFGDGTRLSIL.

This clonotype was counted many times. V usage is TRBV7-9 and J usage is TRBJ1-2; D uncertain. CDR3 length: 13 residues. Germline V lookup: CDR1 SEHNR, CDR2 FQNEAQ (reference sequence). V was trimmed by 3 bases and J by 2 bases, leaving 7 bases between them. CDR3 amino acids: CASSLDFNYGYTF. In nucleotides, the CDR3 is TGTGCCAGCAGCTTGGACTTCAACTATGGCTACACCTTC.